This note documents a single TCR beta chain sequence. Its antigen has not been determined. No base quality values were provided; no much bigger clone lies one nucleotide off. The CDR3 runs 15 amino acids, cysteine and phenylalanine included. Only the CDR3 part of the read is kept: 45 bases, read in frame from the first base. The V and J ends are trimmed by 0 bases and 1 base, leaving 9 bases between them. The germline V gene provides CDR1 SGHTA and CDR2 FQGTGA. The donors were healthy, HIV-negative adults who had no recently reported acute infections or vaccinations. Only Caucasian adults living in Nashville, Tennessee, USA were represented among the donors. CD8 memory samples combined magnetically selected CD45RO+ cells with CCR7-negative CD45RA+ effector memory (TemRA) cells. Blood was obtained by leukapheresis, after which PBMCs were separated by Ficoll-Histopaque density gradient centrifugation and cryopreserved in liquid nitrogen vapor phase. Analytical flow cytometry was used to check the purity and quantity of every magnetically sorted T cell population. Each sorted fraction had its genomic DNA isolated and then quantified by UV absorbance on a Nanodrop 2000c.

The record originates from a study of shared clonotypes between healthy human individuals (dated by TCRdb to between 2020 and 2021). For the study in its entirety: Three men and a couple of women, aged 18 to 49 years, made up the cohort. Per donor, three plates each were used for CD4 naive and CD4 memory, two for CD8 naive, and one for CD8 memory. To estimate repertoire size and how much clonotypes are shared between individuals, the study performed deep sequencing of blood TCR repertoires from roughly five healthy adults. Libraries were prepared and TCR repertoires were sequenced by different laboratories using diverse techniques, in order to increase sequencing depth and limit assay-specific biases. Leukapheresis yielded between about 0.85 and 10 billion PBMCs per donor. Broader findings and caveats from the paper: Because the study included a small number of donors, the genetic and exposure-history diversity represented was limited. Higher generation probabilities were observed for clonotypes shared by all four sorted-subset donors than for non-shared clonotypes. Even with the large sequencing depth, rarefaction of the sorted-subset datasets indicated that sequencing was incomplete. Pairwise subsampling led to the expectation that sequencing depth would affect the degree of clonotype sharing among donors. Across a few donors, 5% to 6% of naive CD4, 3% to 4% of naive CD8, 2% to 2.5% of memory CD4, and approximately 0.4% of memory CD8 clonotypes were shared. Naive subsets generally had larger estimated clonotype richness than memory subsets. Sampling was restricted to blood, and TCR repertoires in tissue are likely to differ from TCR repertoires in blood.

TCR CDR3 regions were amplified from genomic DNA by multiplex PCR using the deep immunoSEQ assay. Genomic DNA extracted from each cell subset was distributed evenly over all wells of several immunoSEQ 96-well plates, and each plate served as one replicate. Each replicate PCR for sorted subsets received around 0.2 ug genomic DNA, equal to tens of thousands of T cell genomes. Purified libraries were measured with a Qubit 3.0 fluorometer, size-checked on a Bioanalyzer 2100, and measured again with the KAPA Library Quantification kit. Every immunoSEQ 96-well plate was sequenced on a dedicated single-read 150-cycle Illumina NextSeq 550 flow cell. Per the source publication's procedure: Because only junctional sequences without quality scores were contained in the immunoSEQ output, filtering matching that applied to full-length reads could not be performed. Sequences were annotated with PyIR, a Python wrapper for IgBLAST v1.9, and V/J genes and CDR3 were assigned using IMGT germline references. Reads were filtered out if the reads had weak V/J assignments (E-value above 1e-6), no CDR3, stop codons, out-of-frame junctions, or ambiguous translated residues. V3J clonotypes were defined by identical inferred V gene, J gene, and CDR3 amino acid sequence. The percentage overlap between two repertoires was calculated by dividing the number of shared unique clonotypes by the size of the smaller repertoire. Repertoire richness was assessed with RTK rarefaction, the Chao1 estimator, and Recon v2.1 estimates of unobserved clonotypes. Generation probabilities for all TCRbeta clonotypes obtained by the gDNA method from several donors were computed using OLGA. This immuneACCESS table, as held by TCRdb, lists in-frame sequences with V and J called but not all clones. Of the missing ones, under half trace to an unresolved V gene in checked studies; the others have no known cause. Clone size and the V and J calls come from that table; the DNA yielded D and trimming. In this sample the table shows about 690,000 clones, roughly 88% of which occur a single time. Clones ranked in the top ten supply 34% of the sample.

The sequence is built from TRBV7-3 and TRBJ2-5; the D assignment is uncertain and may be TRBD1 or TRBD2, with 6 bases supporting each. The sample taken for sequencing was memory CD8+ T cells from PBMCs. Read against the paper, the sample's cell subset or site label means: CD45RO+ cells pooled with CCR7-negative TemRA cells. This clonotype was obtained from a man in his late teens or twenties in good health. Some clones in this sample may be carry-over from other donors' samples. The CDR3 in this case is CASSLTWGAQETQYF. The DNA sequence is TGTGCCAGCAGCTTAACATGGGGGGCCCAAGAGACCCAGTACTTC.